The T cell receptor (beta chain) under discussion was sequenced for a study of blood T cell repertoires in COVID-19. Study-wide context: COVID-19 samples, acute and convalescent, were from the United States, Italy and Spain. T cells, B-cell-depleted T cells, or PBMCs provided the cDNA or gDNA that served as material.

This CDR3 is 16 amino acids long. The V gene end was trimmed by 0 bases and the J gene end by 0 bases; junction bases not matched to a gene: 0. Germline assignment: CDR1 MNHEY and CDR2 SVGAGI. Original processing notes: Counts of nucleated cells, estimated from reference gene primer amplification, were obtained. The protocol was immunoSEQ multiplex PCR, while the TCRdb copy is restricted to in-frame clones and leaves out a portion. Clone size and V and J calls were adopted from that table, with D and trimming inferred from the DNA. Of approximately 200,000 clones detected, 87% appear once; the ten largest clones hold roughly 6.2%.

The receptor's source is a man in his 60s who had recovered from COVID-19. Sample: peripheral blood. The chain couples TRBV6-5 to TRBJ2-2; 8 nucleotides align to TRBD2. CDR3 sequence reads: CASSYSAGANTGELFF. The CDR3 nucleotides read TGTGCCAGCAGTTACTCAGCGGGGGCGAACACCGGGGAGCTGTTTTTT.